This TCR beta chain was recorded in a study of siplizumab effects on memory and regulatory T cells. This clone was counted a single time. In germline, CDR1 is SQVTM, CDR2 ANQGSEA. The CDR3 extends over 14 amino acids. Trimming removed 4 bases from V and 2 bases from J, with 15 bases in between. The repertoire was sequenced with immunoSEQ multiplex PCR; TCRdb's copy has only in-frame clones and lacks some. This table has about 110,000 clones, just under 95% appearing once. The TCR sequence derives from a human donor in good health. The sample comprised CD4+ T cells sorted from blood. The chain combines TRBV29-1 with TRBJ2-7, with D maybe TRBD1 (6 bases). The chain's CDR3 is CSVAPQDRPYEQYF. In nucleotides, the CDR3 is TGCAGCGTTGCGCCACAGGACAGACCCTACGAGCAGTACTTC.